Detailed here is one TCR beta chain. The junction shows a germline mismatch at one end, possibly a read error. This record comes from a study of tumor-infiltrating lymphocytes in primary liver carcinoma. Germline DNA was extracted alongside blood RNA, which was obtained from unsorted whole blood. Surgery was preceded by the collection of approximately 4.2 milliliters of peripheral blood. The CDR3 spans 15 residues. Germline lookup yields CDR1 LGHNA and CDR2 YNFKEQ. cDNA specific to TCR beta was made from approximately 0.55 ug of total RNA, with a constant-region primer employed for priming. Three nested multiplex PCR rounds of slightly modified ARM-PCR generated TCR beta libraries. Running roughly 10 cycles apiece, the first two PCR rounds relied on TRBV1-TRBV30 forward primers together with a C-beta reverse primer. MiXCR, applied by TCRdb to the multiplex PCR reads, yields one record per CDR3 protein. The sample yields 250,000 to 400,000 distinct CDR3 sequences, approximately 60% seen once.

The rearrangement links TRBV4-2 to TRBJ2-3; 7 bases line up with TRBD1. The source is a man in his forties with primary liver carcinoma and hepatitis B virus infection. Sequences were obtained from peripheral blood. CDR3 DNA: TGTGCCAGCAACCAAGGGGACAGACTAACAGATACGCAGTATTTT. Translating it yields CASNQGDRLTDTQYF.